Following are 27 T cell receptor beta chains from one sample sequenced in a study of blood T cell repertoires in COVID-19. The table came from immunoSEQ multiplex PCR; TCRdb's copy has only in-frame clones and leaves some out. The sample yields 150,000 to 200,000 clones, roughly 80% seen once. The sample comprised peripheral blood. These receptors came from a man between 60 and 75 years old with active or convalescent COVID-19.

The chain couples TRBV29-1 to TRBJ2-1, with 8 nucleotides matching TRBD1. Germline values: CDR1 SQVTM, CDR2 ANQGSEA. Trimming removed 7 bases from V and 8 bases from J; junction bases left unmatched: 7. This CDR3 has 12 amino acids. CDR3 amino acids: CSARQGSDEQFF. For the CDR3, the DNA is TGCAGCGCTAGACAGGGGAGCGATGAGCAGTTCTTC.

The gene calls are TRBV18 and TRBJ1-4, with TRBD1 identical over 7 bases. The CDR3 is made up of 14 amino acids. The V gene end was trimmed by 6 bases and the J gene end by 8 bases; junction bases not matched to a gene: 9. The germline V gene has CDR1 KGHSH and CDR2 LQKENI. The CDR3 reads CASSLDRVHEKLFF. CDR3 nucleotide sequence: TGTGCCAGCTCCCTAGACAGGGTCCACGAAAAACTGTTTTTT.

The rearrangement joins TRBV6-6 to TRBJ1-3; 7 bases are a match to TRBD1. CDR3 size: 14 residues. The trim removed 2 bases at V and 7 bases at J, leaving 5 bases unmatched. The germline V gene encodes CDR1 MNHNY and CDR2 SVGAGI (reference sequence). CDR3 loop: CASSYRDSRNTIYF. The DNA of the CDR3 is TGTGCCAGCAGTTACCGGGACAGTAGGAACACCATATATTTT.

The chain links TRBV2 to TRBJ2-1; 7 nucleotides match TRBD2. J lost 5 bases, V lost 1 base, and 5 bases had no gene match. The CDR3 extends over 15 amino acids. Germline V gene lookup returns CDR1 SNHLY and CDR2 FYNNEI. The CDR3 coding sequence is TGTGCCAGCAGTGAAGTGTCTAGCGGTCACAATGAGCAGTTCTTC. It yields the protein CASSEVSSGHNEQFF.

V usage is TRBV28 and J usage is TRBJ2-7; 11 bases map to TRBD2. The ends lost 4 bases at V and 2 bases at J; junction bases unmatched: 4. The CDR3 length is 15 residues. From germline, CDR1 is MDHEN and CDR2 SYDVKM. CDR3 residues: CASSSGLAGPYEQYF. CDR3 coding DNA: TGTGCCAGCAGTTCTGGACTAGCGGGCCCCTACGAGCAGTACTTC.

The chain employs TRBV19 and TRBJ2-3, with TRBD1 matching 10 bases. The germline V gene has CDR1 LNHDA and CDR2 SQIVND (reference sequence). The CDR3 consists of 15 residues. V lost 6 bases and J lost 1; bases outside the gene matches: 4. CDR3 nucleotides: TGTGCCAGTAGCCGGGACAGGGGAGGCACAGATACGCAGTATTTT. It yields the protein CASSRDRGGTDTQYF.

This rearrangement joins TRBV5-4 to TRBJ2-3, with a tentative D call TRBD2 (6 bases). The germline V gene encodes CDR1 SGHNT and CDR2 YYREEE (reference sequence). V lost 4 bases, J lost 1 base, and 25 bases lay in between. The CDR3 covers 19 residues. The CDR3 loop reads CASSLGGRSGGAGTDTQYF. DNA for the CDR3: TGTGCCAGCAGCCTCGGGGGTCGGTCAGGCGGCGCCGGCACAGATACGCAGTATTTT.

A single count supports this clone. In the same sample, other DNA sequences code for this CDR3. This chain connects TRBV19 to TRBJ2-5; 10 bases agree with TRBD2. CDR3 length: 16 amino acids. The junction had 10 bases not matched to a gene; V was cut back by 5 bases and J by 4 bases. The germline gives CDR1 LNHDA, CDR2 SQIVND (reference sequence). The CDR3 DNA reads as TGTGCCAGTAGTCCAAAGGGGCTAGCGGGAGCAGAGACCCAGTACTTC. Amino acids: CASSPKGLAGAETQYF.

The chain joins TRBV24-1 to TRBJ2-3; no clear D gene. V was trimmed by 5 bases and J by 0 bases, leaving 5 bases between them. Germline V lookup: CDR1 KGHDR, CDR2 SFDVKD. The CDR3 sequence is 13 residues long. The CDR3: CATSAYSTDTQYF. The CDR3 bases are TGTGCCACCAGTGCCTATAGCACAGATACGCAGTATTTT.

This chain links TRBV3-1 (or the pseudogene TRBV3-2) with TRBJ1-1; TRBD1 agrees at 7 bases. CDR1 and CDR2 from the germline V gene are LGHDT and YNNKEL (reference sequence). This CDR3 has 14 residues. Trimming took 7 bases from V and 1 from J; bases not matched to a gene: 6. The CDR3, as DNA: TGTGCCAGCACCGACAGGGTAACGAACACTGAAGCTTTCTTT. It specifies CASTDRVTNTEAFF.

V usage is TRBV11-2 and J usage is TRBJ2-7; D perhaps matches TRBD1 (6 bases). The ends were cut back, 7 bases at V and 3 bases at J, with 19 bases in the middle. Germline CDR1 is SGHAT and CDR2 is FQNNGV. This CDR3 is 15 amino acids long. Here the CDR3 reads CASTQQGAPNYEQYF. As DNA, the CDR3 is TGTGCCAGCACCCAACAGGGAGCCCCAAACTACGAGCAGTACTTC.

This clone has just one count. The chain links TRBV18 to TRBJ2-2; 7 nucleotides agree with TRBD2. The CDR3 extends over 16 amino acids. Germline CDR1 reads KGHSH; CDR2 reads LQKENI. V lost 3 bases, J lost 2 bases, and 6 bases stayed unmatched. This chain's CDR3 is CASSPFGGSNTGELFF. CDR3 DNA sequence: TGTGCCAGCTCACCCTTTGGCGGGAGCAACACCGGGGAGCTGTTTTTT.

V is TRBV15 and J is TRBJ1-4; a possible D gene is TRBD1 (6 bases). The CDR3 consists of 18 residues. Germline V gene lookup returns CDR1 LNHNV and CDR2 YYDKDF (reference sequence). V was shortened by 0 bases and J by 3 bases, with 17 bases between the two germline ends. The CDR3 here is CATSRDRGGWLSNEKLFF. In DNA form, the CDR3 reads TGTGCCACCAGCAGAGATCGGGGGGGCTGGCTGTCTAATGAAAAACTGTTTTTT.

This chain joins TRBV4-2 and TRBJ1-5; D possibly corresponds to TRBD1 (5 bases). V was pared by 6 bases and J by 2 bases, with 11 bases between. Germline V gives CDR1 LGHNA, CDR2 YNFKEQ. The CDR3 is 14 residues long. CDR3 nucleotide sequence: TGTGCCAGCAGTGGGGGGGAAGGCAATCAGCCCCAGCATTTT. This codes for CASSGGEGNQPQHF.

In nucleotides, the CDR3 is TGTGCCAGCTCACCACCGTCCCTCAGCGGGCCCTACAATGAGCAGTTCTTC. This codes for CASSPPSLSGPYNEQFF. The gene calls are TRBV18 and TRBJ2-1; weak D call: TRBD2 (6 bases). The CDR3 sequence is 17 residues long. V lost 0 bases, J lost 2 bases, and 14 bases lay in between. In germline, CDR1 is KGHSH, CDR2 LQKENI.

The CDR3: CASSFVGARRNIQYF. In DNA, the CDR3 is TGTGCCAGCAGCTTTGTAGGGGCGCGGCGAAACATTCAGTACTTC. The chain employs TRBV7-2 and TRBJ2-4, with D maybe TRBD1 (5 bases). The CDR3 covers 15 residues. Germline V lookup: CDR1 SGHTA, CDR2 FQGNSA. V lost 3 bases, J lost 6 bases, and 15 bases lay in between.

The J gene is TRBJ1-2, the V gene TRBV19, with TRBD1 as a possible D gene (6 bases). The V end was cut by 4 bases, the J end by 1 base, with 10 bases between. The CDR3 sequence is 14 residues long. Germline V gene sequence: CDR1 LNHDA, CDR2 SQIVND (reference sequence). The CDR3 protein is CASSRQAFNYGYTF. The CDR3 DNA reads TGTGCCAGTAGTAGACAGGCTTTTAACTATGGCTACACCTTC.

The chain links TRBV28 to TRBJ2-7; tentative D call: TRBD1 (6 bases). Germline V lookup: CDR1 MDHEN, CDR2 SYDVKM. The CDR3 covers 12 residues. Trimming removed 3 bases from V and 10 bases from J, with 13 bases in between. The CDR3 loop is CASSFGGRGQYF. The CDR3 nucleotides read TGTGCCAGCAGTTTCGGAGGCAGGGGACAGTACTTC.

In nucleotides, the CDR3 is TGTGCCAGCTCACTCGACAGGGAAGTAGGCTACACCTTC. Translating gives CASSLDREVGYTF. The chain links TRBV18 to TRBJ1-2; 7 bases agree with TRBD1. The V gene's germline CDR1 is KGHSH and CDR2 LQKENI. After removal of 4 bases from V and 8 bases from J, the junction contained 7 bases not matched to a gene. The CDR3 length is 13 residues.

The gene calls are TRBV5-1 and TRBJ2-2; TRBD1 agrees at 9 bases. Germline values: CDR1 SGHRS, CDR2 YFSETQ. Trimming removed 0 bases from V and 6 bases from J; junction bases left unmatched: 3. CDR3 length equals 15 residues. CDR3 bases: TGCGCCAGCAGCTTGGAGGGACAGGGTGCCGGGGAGCTGTTTTTT. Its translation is CASSLEGQGAGELFF.

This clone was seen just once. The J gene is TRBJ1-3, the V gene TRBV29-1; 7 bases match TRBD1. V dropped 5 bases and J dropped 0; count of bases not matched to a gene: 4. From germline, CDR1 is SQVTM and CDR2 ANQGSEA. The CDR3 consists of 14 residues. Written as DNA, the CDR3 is TGCAGCGTTTCAGGGGGAAGCTCTGGAAACACCATATATTTT. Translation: CSVSGGSSGNTIYF.

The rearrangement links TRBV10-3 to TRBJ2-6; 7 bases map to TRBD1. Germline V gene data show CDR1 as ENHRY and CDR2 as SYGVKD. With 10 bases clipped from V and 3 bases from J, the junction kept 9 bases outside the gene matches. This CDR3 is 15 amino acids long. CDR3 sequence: CATSGQVGGANVLTF. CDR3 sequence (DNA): TGTGCCACCTCCGGACAGGTCGGTGGGGCCAACGTCCTGACTTTC.

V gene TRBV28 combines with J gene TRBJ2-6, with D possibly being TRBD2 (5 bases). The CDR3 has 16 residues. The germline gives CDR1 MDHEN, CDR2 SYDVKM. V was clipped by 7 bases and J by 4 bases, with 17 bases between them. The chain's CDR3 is CASTPFGVPGANVLTF. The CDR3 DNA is TGTGCCAGCACCCCCTTCGGGGTCCCCGGGGCCAACGTCCTGACTTTC.

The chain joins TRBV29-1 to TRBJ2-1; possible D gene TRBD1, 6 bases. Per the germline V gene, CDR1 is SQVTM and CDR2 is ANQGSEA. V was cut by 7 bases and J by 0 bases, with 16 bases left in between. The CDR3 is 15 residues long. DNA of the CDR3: TGCAGCGCCTCCTCTGGACAGAGCTCCTACAATGAGCAGTTCTTC. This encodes CSASSGQSSYNEQFF.

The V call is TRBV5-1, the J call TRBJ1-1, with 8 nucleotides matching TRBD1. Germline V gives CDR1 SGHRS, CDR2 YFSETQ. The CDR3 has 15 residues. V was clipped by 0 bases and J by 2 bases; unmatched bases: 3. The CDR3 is CASSLEQGANTEAFF. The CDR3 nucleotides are TGCGCCAGCAGCTTGGAGCAGGGGGCAAACACTGAAGCTTTCTTT.

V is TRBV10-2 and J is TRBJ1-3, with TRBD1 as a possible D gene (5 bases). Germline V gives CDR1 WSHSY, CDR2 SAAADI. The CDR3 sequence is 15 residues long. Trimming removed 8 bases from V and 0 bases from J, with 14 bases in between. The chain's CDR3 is CASRLQATSGNTIYF. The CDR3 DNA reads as TGCGCCAGCCGGCTACAGGCTACCTCTGGAAACACCATATATTTT.

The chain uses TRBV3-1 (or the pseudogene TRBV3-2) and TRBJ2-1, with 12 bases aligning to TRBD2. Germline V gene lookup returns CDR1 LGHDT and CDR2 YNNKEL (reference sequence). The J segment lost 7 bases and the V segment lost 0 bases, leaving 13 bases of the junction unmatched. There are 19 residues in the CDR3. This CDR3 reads CASSQDLPRLAGVANEQFF. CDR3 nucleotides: TGTGCCAGCAGCCAAGATCTCCCTCGACTAGCGGGAGTTGCGAATGAGCAGTTCTTC.